This T cell receptor (beta chain) emerged from a study of T-cell memory formation after mild COVID-19 (dated by TCRdb to about 2021). The study in broad terms: TCR sequence clusters from the two donors were found to be largely donor specific. Two young, previously healthy adult volunteers made up the cohort, one male and one female. In two donors, T-cell clones that expanded and contracted after mild COVID-19 were followed by sequencing TCRalpha and TCRbeta repertoires longitudinally.

From the cysteine up to the phenylalanine, the CDR3 has a length of 13 residues. Only the CDR3 region is kept as DNA, spanning 39 bases read in frame from base 1. The germline V gene specifies ENHRY as CDR1 and SYGVKD as CDR2. V loses 3 bases at its end and J loses 4 bases; junction bases beyond the gene matches: 1. There are many counts of this clonotype. The clone's antigen remains unknown. No much larger clone is present one base from it, and per-base qualities are unavailable. Instrument used: Illumina NovaSeq 6000. cDNA libraries for TCRalpha and TCRbeta were prepared by 5'RACE using constant-segment primers, with sample barcodes and unique molecular identifiers added. Trizol reagent was used to extract RNA from every sample. Libraries were amplified in two PCR steps, with a second sample barcode and Illumina TruSeq adapters added in the second step. The libraries were sequenced on an Illumina NovaSeq using 2 x 150 bp paired-end reads. The authors' analysis ran thus. Reads were demultiplexed and collapsed into UMI-guided consensus sequences with migec v1.2.7. Using mixcr v2.1.11, the UMI consensuses were aligned to TRA and TRB V and J templates and assembled into clonotypes. A clonotype was counted as expanded or contracted only if both edgeR and NoisET called the change significant, with noise models trained on biological replicates. edgeR calls used a false discovery rate-adjusted p below 0.01 and a log2 fold-change threshold of 1. PCA with hierarchical clustering of max-normalized trajectories of the 1000 most abundant clonotypes was used as exploratory dynamics analysis. Separately sequenced CD4+ and CD8+ repertoires were used to assign a CD4 or CD8 phenotype to each responding clone. In TCRdb, the public reads were trimmed at Q25 with fastp and aligned with MiXCR, with productive beta chains retained. CDR3 protein duplicates are merged, each entry listing the most common genes and DNA. The V and J calls come from TCRdb's annotation, not from the publication. This sample holds 500,000 to 650,000 distinct CDR3 sequences; roughly 20% were observed only once. The top ten hold about 8.2% of the sample.

Summary of the overall study and its limitations: Clones contracting from day 15 to 85 had balanced CD4/CD8 phenotypes, while a second wave expanding from day 15 to 37 was biased towards CD4+. Only two mild cases were covered by the study, and larger cohorts that include severe cases with pre-infection samples were considered necessary. Contracting CD4+ clones were located mainly in the CM and EM memory subsets, whereas CD8+ clones were found to be enriched in EMRA. SARS-CoV-2 specificity was not confirmed for the second-wave clones peaking on day 37. Some responding clones were detected in pre-infection memory, which suggested that pre-existing cross-reactive memory T cells had joined the SARS-CoV-2 response.

PBMCs were isolated by Ficoll-Paque density gradient centrifugation. The rearrangement joined TRBV10-3 to TRBJ1-1, with TRBD1 identical over 8 junction bases. Sequenced material: PBMCs or a T cell subset sorted from them (not recorded which). This clonotype originated in an adult woman who had mild COVID-19 (a few samples of this study predate the infection). The sample titles of this study are shuffled in the database, so cell type and time point are left out; the donor was told from shared clones. The bases are TGTGCCATCAGTGAAACAGGGGGCACTGAAGCTTTCTTT. It translates as CAISETGGTEAFF.